Below, 24 T cell receptor beta chains from the same sample are listed, as sequenced in a study of OX40 agonist ivuxolimab in advanced cancers. Library construction relied on the immunoSEQ multiplex PCR assay. Not all clones reach the TCRdb copy of this immuneACCESS table, which keeps in-frame sequences only. Checked studies attribute under half of the gap to unresolved V genes and leave the rest unexplained. The sample profile shows some 79,000 clones; roughly 85% of them were found once. The ten biggest clones cover roughly 4% of the sample. This material consisted of CD4+ or CD8+ T cells sorted from blood, taken in a trial of the OX40 agonist ivuxolimab. The receptors were gathered from an adult with an advanced solid tumor such as melanoma, head and neck, liver or kidney cancer.

The chain carries TRBV11-2 and TRBJ1-3; D not certain. Germline CDR1 is SGHAT and CDR2 is FQNNGV. CDR3 length equals 16 residues. The V end was cut by 3 bases, the J end by 0 bases, with 12 bases between. The CDR3, as DNA: TGTGCCAGCAGCTTCCTCAGAGCCAACTCTGGAAACACCATATATTTT. Translated, it gives CASSFLRANSGNTIYF.

The gene calls are TRBV7-3 and TRBJ2-3; D is uncertain. The germline V gene has CDR1 SGHTA and CDR2 FQGTGA. The ends were cut back, 3 bases at V and 4 bases at J, with 8 bases in the middle. This CDR3 has 13 amino acids. The CDR3 reads CASSFSSADTQYF. The CDR3 DNA reads as TGTGCCAGCAGCTTCTCAAGCGCAGATACGCAGTATTTT. The full variable domain, in which reference TRBV7-3 and TRBJ2-3 provide the parts outside the CDR3, is GAGVSQTPSNKVTEKGKYVELRCDPISGHTALYWYRQSLGQGPEFLIYFQGTGAADDSGLPNDRFFAVRPEGSVSTLKIQRTERGDSAVYLCASSFSSADTQYFGPGTRLTVL.

This clone appeared once. The chain couples TRBV27 to TRBJ2-3; no clear D. V was clipped by 3 bases and J by 2 bases, with 12 bases between them. Germline CDR1 and CDR2: MNHEY and SMNVEV (reference sequence). The CDR3 sequence is 15 residues long. In DNA, the CDR3 is TGTGCCAGCAGTTTTACCCCCTTAAACACAGATACGCAGTATTTT. Amino acids: CASSFTPLNTDTQYF.

The gene calls are TRBV5-4 and TRBJ2-1; no clear D gene. The CDR3 covers 14 residues. CDR1 is SGHNT and CDR2 is YYREEE in the germline V gene (reference sequence). V was shortened by 1 base and J by 2 bases, with 7 bases between the two germline ends. As DNA, the CDR3 is TGTGCCAGCAGCTTGAGTCAGACCTACAATGAGCAGTTCTTC. It codes for CASSLSQTYNEQFF.

The chain uses TRBV11-2 and TRBJ2-1; 12 bases are shared with TRBD2. This CDR3 contains 17 residues. The germline V gene encodes CDR1 SGHAT and CDR2 FQNNGV. After removal of 5 bases from V and 8 bases from J, the junction contained 13 bases not matched to a gene. CDR3 in DNA: TGTGCCAGCAGCCCGACCGAGACTAGCGGGAGCTCAGATGAGCAGTTCTTC. It specifies CASSPTETSGSSDEQFF.

This rearrangement joins TRBV11-2 to TRBJ2-5; no definite D call. Germline V lookup: CDR1 SGHAT, CDR2 FQNNGV. The CDR3 loop spans 13 amino acids. The V end lost 1 base, the J end lost 5 bases, and 8 bases lay between the germline ends. This chain's CDR3 is CASSLGVGETQYF. The CDR3 DNA is TGTGCCAGCAGCTTAGGCGTGGGGGAGACCCAGTACTTC.

The genes are TRBV2 and TRBJ1-2; D perhaps matches TRBD1 (6 bases). Trimming took 5 bases from V and 7 from J, leaving 11 bases between them. Germline CDR1 is SNHLY and CDR2 is FYNNEI. The CDR3 contains 12 residues. CDR3 coding DNA: TGTGCCAGCAGTTCTACAGGGTCTGGCTACACCTTC. Its translation: CASSSTGSGYTF.

This chain joins TRBV6-1 and TRBJ1-4; D call uncertain. V lost 5 bases, J lost 7 bases, and 17 bases lay in between. This CDR3 comprises 15 residues. Germline V lookup: CDR1 MNHNS, CDR2 SASEGT. The DNA for the CDR3 is TGTGCCAGCAGTTCAGGTGGCGACCCTAGTGAAAAACTGTTTTTT. Its protein product is CASSSGGDPSEKLFF.

In nucleotides, the CDR3 is TGTGCCAGCATCTGGGCGGGTGGCTCCTACAATGAGCAGTTCTTC. Protein: CASIWAGGSYNEQFF. The chain links TRBV25-1 to TRBJ2-1; possibly TRBD2 for D (5 bases). Trimming pared 7 bases from V and 0 bases from J, leaving 13 bases between. This CDR3 has 15 amino acids. Germline CDR1 MGHDK, CDR2 SYGVNS.

The CDR3 DNA sequence: TGTGCCAGTATCTCTCGGGAGGGGCACGCAGATACGCAGTATTTT. This sequence encodes CASISREGHADTQYF. The chain recombines TRBV19 with TRBJ2-3; 8 positions agree with TRBD2. With 7 bases clipped from V and 4 bases from J, the junction kept 10 bases outside the gene matches. The germline gives CDR1 LNHDA, CDR2 SQIVND (reference sequence). CDR3 length: 15 amino acids.

The V and J genes are TRBV7-2 and TRBJ2-7; possibly TRBD1 or TRBD2 for D (5 bases each). This CDR3 contains 13 residues. Trimming shortened V by 5 bases and J by 7 bases, and 15 bases separated the two germline ends. The germline V gene has CDR1 SGHTA and CDR2 FQGNSA. Here the CDR3 DNA reads TGTGCCAGCAGCACGGGACCTAGCCGGGAGCAGTACTTC. It specifies CASSTGPSREQYF.

This chain joins TRBV10-3 and TRBJ1-2, with 11 bases matching TRBD1. CDR1 and CDR2 from the germline V gene are ENHRY and SYGVKD. V shed 3 bases, J shed 7 bases, and the junction held 7 bases outside the gene matches. The CDR3 is 15 amino acids. The CDR3 bases are TGTGCCATCAGTGACCGCGGGACAGGGGGGCCTGGCTACACCTTC. It encodes CAISDRGTGGPGYTF.

The rearrangement uses TRBV6-5 and TRBJ1-5; D is unclear. V dropped 4 bases and J dropped 4 bases, with 5 bases sitting between them. Germline V gives CDR1 MNHEY, CDR2 SVGAGI. This CDR3 is built from 12 residues. The CDR3 region has the DNA TGTGCCAGCAGTTCTGGGAATCAGCCCCAGCATTTT. Translated, it gives CASSSGNQPQHF.

This chain connects TRBV9 to TRBJ2-5; 10 nucleotides align to TRBD2. CDR1 and CDR2 (germline): SGDLS, YYNGEE. J lost 3 bases, V lost 4 bases, and 6 bases had no gene match. The CDR3 loop spans 15 amino acids. CDR3 DNA sequence: TGTGCCAGCAGCCTAAGCGGGAGGGCCGAAGAGACCCAGTACTTC. Translated: CASSLSGRAEETQYF.

Notes on this clone: One end of the junction is discordant with germline, which a read error may explain. The chain recombines TRBV7-7 with TRBJ2-1, with D tentatively TRBD2 (6 bases). The CDR3 sequence is 15 residues long. Germline CDR1 is SSHAT and CDR2 is FNYEAQ (reference sequence). Written as DNA, the CDR3 is TGTGCTAGCAGCTTAGGGGACTCGCCGGGGAATGAGCAGTTCTTC. It is translated as CASSLGDSPGNEQFF.

The gene calls are TRBV29-1 and TRBJ2-7; TRBD2 agrees at 8 bases. The germline V gene encodes CDR1 SQVTM and CDR2 ANQGSEA. This CDR3 is 14 amino acids long. J gave up 4 bases and V 5 bases, and 10 bases lay outside the gene matches. The CDR3 sequence: CSVRSLAGPYEQYF. The DNA for the CDR3 is TGCAGCGTTCGGTCATTAGCGGGACCTTACGAGCAGTACTTC.

The genes are TRBV7-2 and TRBJ2-2, with 11 nucleotides matching TRBD2. CDR3 length equals 16 residues. CDR1 is SGHTA and CDR2 is FQGNSA in the germline V gene. The trim removed 6 bases at V and 4 bases at J, leaving 7 bases unmatched. This CDR3 reads CASRPTSGSGTGELFF. Here the CDR3 DNA reads TGTGCCAGCAGGCCAACTAGCGGGAGTGGCACCGGGGAGCTGTTTTTT.

This chain joins TRBV6-1 and TRBJ1-4, with 10 bases aligning to TRBD1. CDR1 and CDR2 from the germline V gene are MNHNS and SASEGT. The CDR3 loop spans 14 amino acids. The V segment lost 5 bases and the J segment 10 bases; nucleotides outside the gene matches: 7. The CDR3 nucleotides are TGTGCCAGCAGTTCCGGGACAGGGGTGTTAAAACTGTTTTTT. It codes for CASSSGTGVLKLFF.

This chain uses TRBV6-5 with TRBJ2-3; D remains unclear. The CDR3 has 12 residues. The V gene lost 10 bases and the J gene lost 3 bases, with 11 bases spanning the gap. From germline, CDR1 is MNHEY and CDR2 SVGAGI. CDR3 nucleotides: TGTGCCACAGAGCCAGAGACAGATACGCAGTATTTT. Protein product: CATEPETDTQYF.

This chain connects TRBV5-1 to TRBJ2-6; D is tentatively TRBD1 or TRBD2 (6 bases each). CDR3 size: 16 residues. Germline V CDR1 and CDR2: SGHRS, YFSETQ. Trimming cost V 1 base and J 2 bases, with 10 bases left between them. The CDR3 spells CASSLSGGTGANVLTF. Here the CDR3 DNA reads TGCGCCAGCAGCTTGTCCGGGGGCACTGGGGCCAACGTCCTGACTTTC.

This clone was seen a single time. The CDR3 sequence is CASSSAKSTDTQYF. Written as DNA, the CDR3 is TGCGCCAGCAGCTCCGCCAAAAGCACAGATACGCAGTATTTT. The V gene is TRBV5-1, the J gene TRBJ2-3; D is unresolved. The germline V and J ends were trimmed by 3 bases and 0 bases, with 8 bases remaining between them. This CDR3 region has 14 residues. Looked up from germline, CDR1 is SGHRS and CDR2 is YFSETQ. Full variable domain (outside the CDR3, taken from reference TRBV5-1 and TRBJ2-3): KAGVTQTPRYLIKTRGQQVTLSCSPISGHRSVSWYQQTPGQGLQFLFEYFSETQRNKGNFPGRFSGRQFSNSRSEMNVSTLELGDSALYLCASSSAKSTDTQYFGPGTRLTVL.

In its sample, this clone ranks as medium-sized. The V and J genes are TRBV28 and TRBJ2-7; TRBD2 aligns across 9 bases. Germline CDR1 reads MDHEN; CDR2 reads SYDVKM. The CDR3 totals 14 residues. V dropped 6 bases and J dropped 4; count of bases not matched to a gene: 7. CDR3 sequence reads: CASRTSGPLYEQYF. CDR3 DNA: TGTGCCAGCAGAACTAGCGGGCCCCTTTACGAGCAGTACTTC.

CDR3 amino acids: CASSPLGTESYGYTF. In DNA form, the CDR3 reads TGTGCCAGCAGCCCGCTAGGGACAGAGTCCTATGGCTACACCTTC. J is TRBJ1-2 and V is TRBV5-4; TRBD1 aligns across 7 bases. The CDR3 is made up of 15 amino acids. Germline CDR1 SGHNT, CDR2 YYREEE (reference sequence). V lost 4 bases and J lost 4; bases outside the gene matches: 10. Filled out from reference TRBV5-4 and TRBJ1-2, the complete variable domain reads ETGVTQSPTHLIKTRGQQVTLRCSSQSGHNTVSWYQQALGQGPQFIFQYYREEENGRGNFPPRFSGLQFPNYSSELNVNALELDDSALYLCASSPLGTESYGYTFGSGTRLTVV.

This clone occurred once. The rearrangement links TRBV6-5 to TRBJ1-2, with TRBD1 matching over 7 bases. V was pared by 5 bases and J by 1 base, with 7 bases of the junction left unmatched. The CDR3 is 15 amino acids. Germline loops: CDR1 MNHEY, CDR2 SVGAGI. CDR3 loop: CASSGPGGLNYGYTF. Here the CDR3 DNA reads TGTGCCAGCAGTGGCCCAGGGGGTCTTAACTATGGCTACACCTTC.